This T cell receptor (beta chain) was sequenced for a study of cytomegalovirus exposure and HLA in healthy donors. PCR amplification relied on 60 Vbeta primers (plus 13 Jbeta primers). Per the original methods: Unique TCR beta chains totaled some 80 million in a later count, with approximately 11 million of them shared. Profiled with immunoSEQ multiplex PCR; TCRdb holds only in-frame clones, not every one. V and J calls and clone size follow that table, whereas D and trimming were derived from the DNA. The data hold about 100,000 clones, with roughly 80% observed a single time. Remarks on this clone: The antigen remains unidentified.

Regarding the study as a whole: The likely explanation for a cluster of highly shared sequence variants was sequencing artifact. Most TCR sequences proved rare, with some public TCRs found in many donors. Common viral pathogens seemed, in a later analysis, to connect with several of the most significant clusters.

The TCR comes from an older woman in good health and CMV-seronegative. The sequencing sample was made of PBMCs.

The CDR3 sequence: CASSSPEGDTEAFF. The CDR3, as DNA: TGTGCCAGCAGCTCCCCGGAGGGTGACACTGAAGCTTTCTTT. The chain has TRBV13 and TRBJ1-1; D is ambiguous. From germline, CDR1 is PRHDT and CDR2 FYEKMQ (reference sequence). The CDR3 has 14 residues. Trimming cost V 4 bases and J 3 bases, with 12 bases left between them. The variable domain in full, with the rest retrieved from reference TRBV13 and TRBJ1-1, is AAGVIQSPRHLIKEKRETATLKCYPIPRHDTVYWYQQGPGQDPQFLISFYEKMQSDKGSIPDRFSAQQFSDYHSELNMSSLELGDSALYFCASSSPEGDTEAFFGQGTRLTVV.